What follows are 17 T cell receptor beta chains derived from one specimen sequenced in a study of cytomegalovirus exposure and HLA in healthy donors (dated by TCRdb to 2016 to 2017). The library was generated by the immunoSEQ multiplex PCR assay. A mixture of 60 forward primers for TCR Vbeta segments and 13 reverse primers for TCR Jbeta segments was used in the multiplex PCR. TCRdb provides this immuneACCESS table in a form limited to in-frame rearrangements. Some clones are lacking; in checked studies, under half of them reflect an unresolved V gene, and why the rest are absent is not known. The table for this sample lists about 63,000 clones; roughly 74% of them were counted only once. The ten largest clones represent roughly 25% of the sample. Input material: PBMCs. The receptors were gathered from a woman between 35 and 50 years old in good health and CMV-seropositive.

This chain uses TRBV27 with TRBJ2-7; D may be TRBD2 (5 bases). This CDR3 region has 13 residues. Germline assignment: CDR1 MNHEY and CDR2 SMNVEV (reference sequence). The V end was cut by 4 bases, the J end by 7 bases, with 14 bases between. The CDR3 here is CASSWSRSGEQYF. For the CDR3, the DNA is TGTGCCAGCAGTTGGTCCCGGTCGGGGGAGCAGTACTTC.

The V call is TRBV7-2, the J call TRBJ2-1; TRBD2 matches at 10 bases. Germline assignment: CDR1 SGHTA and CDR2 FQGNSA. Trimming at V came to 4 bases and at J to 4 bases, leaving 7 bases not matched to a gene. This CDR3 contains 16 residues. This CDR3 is CASSSRTSGRYNEQFF. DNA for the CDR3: TGTGCCAGCAGCTCTCGGACTAGCGGACGGTACAATGAGCAGTTCTTC.

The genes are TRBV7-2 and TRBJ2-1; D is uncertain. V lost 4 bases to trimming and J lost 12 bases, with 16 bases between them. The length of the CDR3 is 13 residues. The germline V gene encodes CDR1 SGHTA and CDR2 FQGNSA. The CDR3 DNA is TGTGCCAGCAGCTCCCCCCCCAGTCTTGGGCAGTTCTTC. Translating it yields CASSSPPSLGQFF.

DNA of the CDR3: TGTGCCAGCAGCTTAGATCAGGACAGGTATGAGCAGTTCTTC. Protein: CASSLDQDRYEQFF. This chain links TRBV11-2 with TRBJ2-1; 7 bases line up with TRBD1. This CDR3 has 14 amino acids. V lost 0 bases, J lost 8 bases, and 4 bases stayed unmatched. Germline V gives CDR1 SGHAT, CDR2 FQNNGV.

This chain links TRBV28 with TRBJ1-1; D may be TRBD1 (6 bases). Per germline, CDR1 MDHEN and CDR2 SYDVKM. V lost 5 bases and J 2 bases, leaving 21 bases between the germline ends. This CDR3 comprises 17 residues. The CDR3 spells CASSPSGHFKVNTEAFF. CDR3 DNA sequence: TGTGCCAGCAGTCCATCGGGACACTTTAAGGTTAACACTGAAGCTTTCTTT.

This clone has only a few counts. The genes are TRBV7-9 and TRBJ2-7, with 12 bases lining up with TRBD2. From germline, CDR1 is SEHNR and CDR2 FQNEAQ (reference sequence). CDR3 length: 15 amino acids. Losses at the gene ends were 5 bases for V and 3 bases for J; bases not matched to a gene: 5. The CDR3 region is CASSRGLAGIYEQYF. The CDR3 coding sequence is TGTGCCAGCAGCCGTGGACTAGCGGGGATCTACGAGCAGTACTTC.

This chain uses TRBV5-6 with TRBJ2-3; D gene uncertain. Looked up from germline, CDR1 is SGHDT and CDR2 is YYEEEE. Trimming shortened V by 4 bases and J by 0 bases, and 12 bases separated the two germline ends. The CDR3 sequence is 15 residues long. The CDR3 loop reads CASSPGLRSTDTQYF. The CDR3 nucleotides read TGTGCCAGCAGCCCCGGGTTGAGGAGCACAGATACGCAGTATTTT.

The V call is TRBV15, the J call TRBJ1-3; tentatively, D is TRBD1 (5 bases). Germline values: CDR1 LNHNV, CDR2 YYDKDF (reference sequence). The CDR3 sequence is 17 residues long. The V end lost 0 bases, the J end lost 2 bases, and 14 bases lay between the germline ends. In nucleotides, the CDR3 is TGTGCCACCAGCAGAGATTCCCCTGGAGGGGCTGGAAACACCATATATTTT. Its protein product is CATSRDSPGGAGNTIYF.

CDR3 coding DNA: TGTGCCAGCAGCTTAGGGCGGGCAGGGAGGGCCGATGAGCAGTTCTTC. It codes for CASSLGRAGRADEQFF. J is TRBJ2-1 and V is TRBV7-7; 7 bases are shared with TRBD2. The length of the CDR3 is 16 residues. Per the germline V gene, CDR1 is SSHAT and CDR2 is FNYEAQ (reference sequence). With 1 base clipped from V and 8 bases from J, the junction kept 11 bases outside the gene matches. Full variable domain (remainder filled in from reference TRBV7-7 and TRBJ2-1): GAGVSQSPRYKVTKRGQDVTLRCDPISSHATLYWYQQALGQGPEFLTYFNYEAQPDKSGLPSDRFSAERPEGSISTLTIQRTEQRDSAMYRCASSLGRAGRADEQFFGPGTRLTVL.

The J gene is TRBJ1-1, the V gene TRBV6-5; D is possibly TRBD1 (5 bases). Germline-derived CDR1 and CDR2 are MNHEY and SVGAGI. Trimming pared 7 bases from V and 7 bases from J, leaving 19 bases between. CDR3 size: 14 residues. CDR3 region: CASTKPGLVFEAFF. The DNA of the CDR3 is TGTGCCAGCACCAAGCCGGGACTTGTATTTGAAGCTTTCTTT.

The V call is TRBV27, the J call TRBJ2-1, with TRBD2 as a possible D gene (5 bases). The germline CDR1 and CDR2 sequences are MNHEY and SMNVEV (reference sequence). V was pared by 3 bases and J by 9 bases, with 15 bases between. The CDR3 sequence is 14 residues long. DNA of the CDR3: TGTGCCAGCAGTTTCCGGGGATCGGACCGTGAGCAGTTCTTC. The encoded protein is CASSFRGSDREQFF.

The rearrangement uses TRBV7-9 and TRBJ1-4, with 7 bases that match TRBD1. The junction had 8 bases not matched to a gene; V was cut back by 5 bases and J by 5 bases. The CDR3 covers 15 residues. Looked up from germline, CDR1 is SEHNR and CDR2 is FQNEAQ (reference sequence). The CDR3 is CASSTRQGPNEKLFF. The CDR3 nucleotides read TGTGCCAGCAGCACACGACAGGGCCCCAATGAAAAACTGTTTTTT.

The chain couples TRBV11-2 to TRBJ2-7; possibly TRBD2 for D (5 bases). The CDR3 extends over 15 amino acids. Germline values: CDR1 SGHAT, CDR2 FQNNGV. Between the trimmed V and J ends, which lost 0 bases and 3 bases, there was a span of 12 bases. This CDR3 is CASSLDSWRFYEQYF. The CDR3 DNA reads TGTGCCAGCAGCTTAGATTCCTGGAGGTTCTACGAGCAGTACTTC.

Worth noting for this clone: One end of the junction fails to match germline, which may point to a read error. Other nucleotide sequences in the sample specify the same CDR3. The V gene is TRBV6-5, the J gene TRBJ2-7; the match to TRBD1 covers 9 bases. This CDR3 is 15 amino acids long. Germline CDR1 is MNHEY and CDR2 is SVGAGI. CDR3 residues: CASRSGTGISYEQYF. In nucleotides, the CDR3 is TGTGCCAGCAGGTCCGGGACAGGGATCTCCTACGAACAGTACTTC.

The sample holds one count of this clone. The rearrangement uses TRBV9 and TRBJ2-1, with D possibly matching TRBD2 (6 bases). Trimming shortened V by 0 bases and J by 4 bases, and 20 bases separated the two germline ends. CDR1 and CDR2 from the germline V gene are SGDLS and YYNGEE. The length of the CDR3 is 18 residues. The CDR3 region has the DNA TGTGCCAGCAGCGTAGAAGTGGATGGAGCGGGCCTTTACAATGAGCAGTTCTTC. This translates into CASSVEVDGAGLYNEQFF.

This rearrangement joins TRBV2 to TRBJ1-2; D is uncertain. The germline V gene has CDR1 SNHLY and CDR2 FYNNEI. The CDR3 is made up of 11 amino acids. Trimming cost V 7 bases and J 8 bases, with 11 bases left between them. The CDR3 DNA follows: TGTGCCAGCAAACCGACGGGGGGCTACACCTTC. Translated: CASKPTGGYTF.

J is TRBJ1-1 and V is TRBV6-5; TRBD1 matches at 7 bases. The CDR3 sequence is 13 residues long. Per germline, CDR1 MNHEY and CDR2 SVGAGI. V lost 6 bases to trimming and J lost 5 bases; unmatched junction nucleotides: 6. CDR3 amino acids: CASRTGTRTEAFF. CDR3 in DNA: TGTGCCAGCAGGACAGGGACCAGGACTGAAGCTTTCTTT.